This paragraph reports one TCR beta chain. Its antigen has not been determined. The germline gene is not matched at one end of the junction; a read error may be the cause. Using the deep immunoSEQ assay, TCR CDR3 regions were amplified from genomic DNA by multiplex PCR. Extracted genomic DNA from each cell subset was spread evenly across all wells of several immunoSEQ 96-well plates, with each plate serving as a replicate. For sorted subsets, approximately 200 ng of genomic DNA, equivalent to roughly 30,000 T cell genomes, went into each replicate PCR. Purified libraries were quantified with a Qubit 3.0 fluorometer, sized on a Bioanalyzer 2100, and re-quantified with the KAPA Library Quantification kit. A separate single-read 150-cycle Illumina NextSeq 550 flow cell was used to sequence each immunoSEQ 96-well plate. The study's own analysis went as follows. The immunoSEQ output contained only junctional sequences without quality scores, so filtering could not match that applied to full-length reads. To assign V/J genes and CDR3, sequences were annotated using PyIR, a Python wrapper for IgBLAST v1.9, with IMGT germline references. Any read was removed if the V/J assignment was weak (E-value above 1e-6), the CDR3 was missing, or the read contained stop codons, out-of-frame junctions, or ambiguous translated residues. A V3J clonotype was defined by an identical inferred V gene, J gene, and CDR3 amino acid sequence. Percentage overlap between repertoires was computed as shared unique clonotypes divided by the size of the smaller repertoire. Repertoire richness was assessed with RTK rarefaction, the Chao1 estimator, and Recon v2.1 estimates of unobserved clonotypes. Generation probabilities were computed with OLGA for all TCRbeta clonotypes obtained by the gDNA method from four donors. Entries here come from immuneACCESS through TCRdb and include only in-frame sequences with V and J called. Some clones fail to appear in such tables; in the studies checked, an unresolved V gene covers under half of the shortfall, and the cause of the remainder is unknown. The DNA was the basis for D and trimming; V, J and clone size are from that table. The sample table lists roughly 1,100,000 clones, 60% to 80% of them with a count of one. Approximately 1.5% of the sample is taken by the ten largest.

This entry comes from a study of shared clonotypes between healthy human individuals (TCRdb year 2020). Background for the entire study: A few men and a couple of women, aged 18 to 49 years, made up the cohort. For each donor, three plates each were used for CD4 naive and CD4 memory, two plates were used for CD8 naive, and one plate was used for CD8 memory. Different laboratories and diverse techniques were used to prepare libraries and sequence TCR repertoires, to increase sequencing depth and limit assay-specific biases. The study deeply sequenced blood TCR repertoires of five healthy adults to estimate repertoire size and the extent of clonotype sharing between individuals. Each donor's leukapheresis produced roughly between roughly 0.85 and 9.5 billion PBMCs. Broad study findings and their caveats: Sampling was restricted to blood, and TCR repertoires in tissues likely differ from the TCR repertoires found in blood. Incomplete sequencing was indicated by rarefaction of sorted-subset datasets, despite the large sequencing depth. Sharing across a few donors was observed for 4.5% to 6.5% of naive CD4, 3% to 3.5% of naive CD8, 2% to 2.5% of memory CD4, and about 0.38% of memory CD8 clonotypes. Based on pairwise subsampling, the degree of clonotype sharing among donors was expected to be affected by sequencing depth. Clonotypes shared by all four sorted-subset donors showed higher generation probabilities than non-shared clonotypes. Estimated clonotype richness was generally larger for naive than for memory subsets. The genetic and exposure-history diversity represented was limited by the small number of donors.

CDR1 and CDR2, looked up from the germline V gene (reference sequence), are SSHAT and FNYEAQ. The CDR3 measures 13 amino acids from cysteine to phenylalanine. The kept DNA is CDR3 alone, 39 bases in frame from the first base. The donors were healthy, HIV-negative adults who had no recently reported acute infections or vaccinations. Every donor was a Caucasian adult residing in Nashville, Tennessee, USA. CD4+ T cells were enriched through magnetic negative selection, after which naive cells were positively selected on CD45RA and the remaining negative fraction served as the memory subset. Blood was collected by leukapheresis, and PBMCs were isolated by Ficoll-Histopaque density gradient centrifugation and then cryopreserved in liquid nitrogen vapor phase. Purity and quantity of every magnetically sorted T cell population were checked by analytical flow cytometry. Each sorted fraction had its genomic DNA isolated and then quantified by UV absorbance on a Nanodrop 2000c.

The sequenced sample was memory CD4+ T cells sorted from blood. The cell subset or site label of this sample denotes: CD45RA-negative fraction. The chain employs TRBV7-7 and TRBJ2-5; the best D guess is TRBD2, with 7 bases matching. The receptor's source is a man between 18 and 35 years old in good health. The DNA sequence is as follows: TGTGCTAGCAGCCCGGGGGGCCCTGGAACCCAGTACTTC. The translation is CASSPGGPGTQYF.